A selection of T cell receptor beta chains follows, all from one sample in a study of blood T cells in healthy people across ages. TCRdb recomputed calls from the 5' RACE reads with MiXCR, one row per CDR3 protein. The data contain about 1.5 million distinct CDR3 sequences, 35% to 45% of them singletons. The specimen was blood. These receptors were obtained from a woman aged 18-29 years in good health. The CDR3 runs from the conserved cysteine through the conserved F or W. The order of the fields is J gene, V gene, D gene, clone size, CDR3 DNA, CDR3 protein. The D gene is left open where the match is weak. Size is omitted from some rows. Given values are once, few, many or a class for expanded clones.

>TRBJ2-7|TRBV12-3/TRBV12-4|.|.
TGTACCAGCAGTTTAGCGGCCTACGAGCAGTACTTC
CTSSLAAYEQYF
>TRBJ2-5|TRBV9|.|.
TGTGCCAGCAGCGTAGGCGGCTTAAGGACCCAGTACTTC
CASSVGGLRTQYF
>TRBJ2-5|TRBV7-9|.|.
TGTGCCAGCAGCTTTTCACAGTTCCAAGAGACCCAGTACTTC
CASSFSQFQETQYF
>TRBJ2-1|TRBV4-1|TRBD2|few
TGCGCCAGCAGCCAAGCTTCCCGGACTAGCTCCTACAATGAGCAGTTCTTC
CASSQASRTSSYNEQFF
>TRBJ2-7|TRBV18|.|.
TGTGCCAGCTCACCTCCGGGACATGGAGCCTACGAGCAGTACTTC
CASSPPGHGAYEQYF
>TRBJ1-2|TRBV20-1|.|few
TGCAGTGCTATGAAGACTAACTATGGCTACACCTTC
CSAMKTNYGYTF
>TRBJ2-5|TRBV5-1|TRBD2|once
TGCGCCAGCAGCTTGGGACTAGCGGGCAAACAAGAGACCCAGTACTTC
CASSLGLAGKQETQYF
>TRBJ2-7|TRBV3-1|.|few
TGTGCCAGCAGTGGAGTCGCCGAGCAGTACTTC
CASSGVAEQYF
>TRBJ2-6|TRBV6-6|.|few
TGTGCCAGCAGTTACATAGGGTCTGGGGCCAACGTCCTGACTTTC
CASSYIGSGANVLTF
>TRBJ2-1|TRBV7-3|.|few
TGTGCCAGCAGCCCTAAGGGATCCCCGGGTGAGAATGAGCAGTTCTTC
CASSPKGSPGENEQFF
>TRBJ2-1|TRBV7-6|.|.
TGTGCCAGCAGCGGTATGGGCGAGCAGTTCTTC
CASSGMGEQFF
>TRBJ2-7|TRBV11-2|TRBD2|.
TGTGCCAGCAGCTTACCCACTAGCGGGAGCGCTTTTGACGAGCAGTACTTC
CASSLPTSGSAFDEQYF
>TRBJ2-1|TRBV29-1|TRBD1|.
TGCAGCGTTGAACCCGACAGGGGGAAGACCCAGTTCTTC
CSVEPDRGKTQFF
>TRBJ2-7|TRBV29-1|TRBD1|.
TGCAGCGTTGCGGGACAGATATACTCCTACAATGAGCAGTACTTC
CSVAGQIYSYNEQYF
>TRBJ2-7|TRBV12-3/TRBV12-4|.|many
TGTGCCAGCAGTTTAATGGGGTGGGGGTACGAGCAGTACTTC
CASSLMGWGYEQYF
>TRBJ1-5|TRBV5-8|.|.
TGTGCCAGCAGCTTGTCCTTGGGGAGGTATAGCAATCAGCCCCAGCATTTT
CASSLSLGRYSNQPQHF
>TRBJ1-5|TRBV6-1|.|few
TGTGCCAGCAGTGAAGCAGGGATCCAGCCCCAGCATTTT
CASSEAGIQPQHF
>TRBJ1-1|TRBV12-3/TRBV12-4|TRBD1|.
TGTGCCAGCGGACCGGGACAGATGAACACTGAAGCTTTCTTT
CASGPGQMNTEAFF
>TRBJ1-4|TRBV5-1|TRBD1|.
TGCGCCAGCAGCCACGGACAGGGGAAGGCAACTAATGAAAAACTGTTTTTT
CASSHGQGKATNEKLFF
>TRBJ2-3|TRBV7-9|.|few
TGTGCCAGCAGCTTAGTCACCTCCCCTGGAGATACGCAGTATTTT
CASSLVTSPGDTQYF
>TRBJ2-5|TRBV5-5|.|.
TGTGCCAGCAGCCGCGGGCTCGGGGAAGAGACCCAGTACTTC
CASSRGLGEETQYF
>TRBJ2-3|TRBV12-3/TRBV12-4|.|many
TGTGCCAGCAGTCCCAAGGGCGCGGGGAGCGCAGATACGCAGTATTTT
CASSPKGAGSADTQYF
>TRBJ1-1|TRBV4-3|TRBD1|.
TGCGCCAGCAGCCGACTGACAGGGAGGAGCACTGAAGCTTTCTTT
CASSRLTGRSTEAFF
>TRBJ2-1|TRBV12-3/TRBV12-4|TRBD2|few
TGTGCCAGCCTTCTTTCTAGCGGGGGGGCGAATGAGCAGTTCTTC
CASLLSSGGANEQFF
>TRBJ2-1|TRBV7-2|TRBD2|.
TGTGCCAGCAGCTTAGGAGGTAGCGGGAGACTTTACAATGAGCAGTTCTTC
CASSLGGSGRLYNEQFF
>TRBJ2-5|TRBV5-1|.|.
TGCGCCAGCAGCCTGGATTCGGAGACCCAGTACTTC
CASSLDSETQYF
>TRBJ1-1|TRBV9|.|.
TGTGCCAGCAGCCCCTGGACGAACACTGAAGCTTTCTTT
CASSPWTNTEAFF
>TRBJ1-6|TRBV5-1|.|.
TGCGCCAGCAGCTTGGTCGTGGGGGCTGGCAATTCACCCCTCCACTTT
CASSLVVGAGNSPLHF
>TRBJ1-2|TRBV29-1|.|few
TGCAGCGTTGAAGATCTGGGGGGCCTAGCTAACTATGGCTACACCTTC
CSVEDLGGLANYGYTF
>TRBJ2-3|TRBV29-1|TRBD2|.
TGCAGCGCCCTCGTAGGCCTAGCGGCGAGCACAGATACGCAGTATTTT
CSALVGLAASTDTQYF
>TRBJ1-2|TRBV3-1|.|.
TGTGCCAGCAGCCCGGGAGTCCCACAGGGCTTCTATGGCTACACCTTC
CASSPGVPQGFYGYTF
>TRBJ1-5|TRBV5-6|.|few
TGTGCCAGCAGCTCCCTACAGGGTAATCAGCCCCAGCATTTT
CASSSLQGNQPQHF
>TRBJ2-5|TRBV6-2/TRBV6-3|.|.
TGTGCCAGCAGTTACGGTTTCCGGGAGACCCAGTACTTC
CASSYGFRETQYF
>TRBJ2-5|TRBV6-2/TRBV6-3|TRBD2|.
TGTGCCAGCAGTCCACGGCTAGCGGGATTGGAGACCCAGTACTTC
CASSPRLAGLETQYF
>TRBJ2-1|TRBV5-1|TRBD2|once
TGCGCCAGCAGCTTTTTTAGCGGGGGGGCCCTGAGTGGGCAGTTCTTC
CASSFFSGGALSGQFF
>TRBJ2-7|TRBV6-5|TRBD1|.
TGTGCCAGCAGCAAAGTGACAGGGGTTGGGAATGAGCAGTACTTC
CASSKVTGVGNEQYF
>TRBJ2-7|TRBV13|.|.
TGTGCCAGCACCGAGAGGGGCGGGCCTCGGAACAATGAGCAGTACTTC
CASTERGGPRNNEQYF
>TRBJ1-6|TRBV4-3|.|few
TGCGCCAGCAGCCAAGAACCCCGACAGAATTCACCCCTCCACTTT
CASSQEPRQNSPLHF
>TRBJ2-1|TRBV12-3/TRBV12-4|TRBD2|.
TGTGCCAGCAGTCTTCTAGCGGTGGACAATGAGCAGTTCTTC
CASSLLAVDNEQFF
>TRBJ1-1|TRBV29-1|.|.
TGCAGCGTCGTACGGGCTAACACTGAAGCTTTCTTT
CSVVRANTEAFF
>TRBJ2-1|TRBV20-1|.|.
TGCAGTGCTATTCGGGGGAGGAGGAATGAGCAGTTCTTC
CSAIRGRRNEQFF
>TRBJ1-2|TRBV4-1|.|many
TGCGCCAGCAGCCAAGAGAGAACTACTAACTATGGCTACACCTTC
CASSQERTTNYGYTF
>TRBJ1-2|TRBV11-2|TRBD1|once
TGTGCCAGCAGCAGGACAAGGGGAGGGGGCGGCTACACCTTC
CASSRTRGGGGYTF
>TRBJ2-7|TRBV5-6|TRBD1|.
TGTGCCAGCAGCCGGACAGGAATTGGTTCCGAGCAGTACTTC
CASSRTGIGSEQYF
>TRBJ2-7|TRBV2|.|.
TGTGCCAGCAGACAGGGAGTCTCCTACGAGCAGTACTTC
CASRQGVSYEQYF
>TRBJ2-1|TRBV20-1|.|.
TGCAGTGCTAGAGATCGGACCATAGCTCGCAATGAGCAGTTCTTC
CSARDRTIARNEQFF
>TRBJ1-1|TRBV18|.|.
TGTGCCAGCTCACCGCGGGGGTCGGACACTGAAGCTTTCTTT
CASSPRGSDTEAFF
>TRBJ2-7|TRBV5-6|.|.
TGTGCCAGCAGCTTGATGCGATACGAGCAGTACTTC
CASSLMRYEQYF
>TRBJ2-1|TRBV20-1|.|.
TGCAGTGCTAGAGCCCGGCACGGGGGATACAATGAGCAGTTCTTC
CSARARHGGYNEQFF
>TRBJ2-5|TRBV11-2|.|.
TGTGCCAGCAGCTTAGATAGGGCCCAACAAGAGACCCAGTACTTC
CASSLDRAQQETQYF
>TRBJ2-1|TRBV27|TRBD2|few
TGTGCCAGTAGTAATCACCTTAGCGGGACCGTCAATGAGCAGTTCTTC
CASSNHLSGTVNEQFF
>TRBJ2-3|TRBV20-1|TRBD2|once
TGCAGTACTAGCGGAGGGGATACAGATACGCAGTATTTT
CSTSGGDTDTQYF
>TRBJ2-4|TRBV4-1|.|.
TGCGCCAGCAGCCCCCGACTGCCTCTAGCCAAAAACATTCAGTACTTC
CASSPRLPLAKNIQYF
>TRBJ1-2|TRBV10-1|.|.
TGCGCCAGCAGTGAGAGGAGGGGGAATGGCTACACCTTC
CASSERRGNGYTF
>TRBJ2-1|TRBV6-2/TRBV6-3|TRBD2|.
TGTGCCAGCAAGGGATCGGGACTAGCGGGAGTTCGGAATGAGCAGTTTTTC
CASKGSGLAGVRNEQFF